The text below deals with one T cell receptor beta chain. Its antigen remains unknown. The sample originates from a study of cytomegalovirus exposure and HLA in healthy donors. 13 Jbeta primers and 60 Vbeta primers were used for the PCR. Sequencing was performed with immunoSEQ multiplex PCR; in TCRdb, only in-frame clones are kept and a portion is missing. There are tens of thousands of clones in the sample; about 66% occur only once, and approximately 2.3% lies in the top ten. Study outcomes and limitations: The availability of immune exposure information extended only to CMV serostatus. V- and J-gene trimming in TCR beta was tied to a missense DCLRE1C variant by an analysis performed later.

The CDR3 contains 12 residues. CDR1 MNHEY and CDR2 SVGAGI come from the germline V gene. V lost 7 bases, J lost 5 bases, and 0 bases stayed unmatched. The V and J genes are TRBV6-5 and TRBJ2-3; TRBD2 matches 10 bases. What was sequenced was PBMCs. The TCR comes from a man aged 25 to 45 in good health and CMV-seronegative. CDR3 coding DNA: TGTGCCAGCACTAGCGGGAGAGATACGCAGTATTTT. It codes for CASTSGRDTQYF.